Listed below are T cell receptor beta chains from one sample, sequenced in a study of blood T cell repertoires in COVID-19. Clones were read by immunoSEQ multiplex PCR, and TCRdb kept only the in-frame ones, dropping some. The data show around 110,000 clones, around 80% seen once. The sequenced sample was peripheral blood. Receptors were obtained from a man aged 60 to 75 with active or convalescent COVID-19. Each CDR3 is given without its conserved first and last residue. Rows may omit the clone size; those that give it use once, few, many or a size class.

clone_size: once
v_call: TRBV7-3
j_call: TRBJ1-2
cdr3_aa: ASRTGQIAFGYGYT

clone_size: NA
v_call: TRBV18
j_call: TRBJ1-2
cdr3_aa: ASSLSREGNGYT

clone_size: NA
v_call: TRBV5-6
j_call: TRBJ1-1
cdr3_aa: ASSWILGAGEDTEAF

clone_size: NA
v_call: TRBV5-1
j_call: TRBJ2-3
cdr3_aa: ASSQLSTSEDTDTQY

clone_size: few
v_call: TRBV10-2
j_call: TRBJ2-5
cdr3_aa: ASRTGLVVGETQY

clone_size: NA
v_call: TRBV6-5
j_call: TRBJ2-7
cdr3_aa: ASSPRGTLIYEQY

clone_size: NA
v_call: TRBV24-1
j_call: TRBJ2-2
cdr3_aa: ATMGTGRTGELF

clone_size: NA
v_call: TRBV29-1
j_call: TRBJ1-1
cdr3_aa: SVGGTEAF

clone_size: NA
v_call: TRBV27
j_call: TRBJ1-1
cdr3_aa: ASSLQGVFTEAF

clone_size: NA
v_call: TRBV5-6
j_call: TRBJ2-7
cdr3_aa: ASSVNSYEQY

clone_size: NA
v_call: TRBV6-5
j_call: TRBJ1-1
cdr3_aa: ASSYRAGNTEAF

clone_size: NA
v_call: TRBV10-3
j_call: TRBJ1-2
cdr3_aa: AISESTVNYGYT

clone_size: NA
v_call: TRBV6-2/TRBV6-3
j_call: TRBJ2-3
cdr3_aa: ASSSGGISTDTQY

clone_size: NA
v_call: TRBV7-7
j_call: TRBJ2-5
cdr3_aa: ASSPGTRGVETQY

clone_size: NA
v_call: TRBV5-6
j_call: TRBJ2-7
cdr3_aa: ASHFDRGVSYEQY

clone_size: NA
v_call: TRBV5-1
j_call: TRBJ2-7
cdr3_aa: ASNTGGEQY

clone_size: NA
v_call: TRBV27
j_call: TRBJ1-5
cdr3_aa: ASRGEAHNPGQPQH

clone_size: once
v_call: TRBV7-6
j_call: TRBJ2-3
cdr3_aa: ASSLAQAGSTDTQY

clone_size: once
v_call: TRBV6-5
j_call: TRBJ1-2
cdr3_aa: ASIIQGAYGGYT

clone_size: NA
v_call: TRBV11-1
j_call: TRBJ1-1
cdr3_aa: ASSSLQGNTEAF

clone_size: NA
v_call: TRBV7-4
j_call: TRBJ2-7
cdr3_aa: ASSRLRPSGSYEQY

clone_size: NA
v_call: TRBV10-2
j_call: TRBJ2-7
cdr3_aa: ASLEAGEQY

clone_size: NA
v_call: TRBV6-2/TRBV6-3
j_call: TRBJ2-3
cdr3_aa: ASSYPTGADTQY

clone_size: NA
v_call: TRBV2
j_call: TRBJ2-1
cdr3_aa: ASSRGLAGAKQF

clone_size: NA
v_call: TRBV4-3
j_call: TRBJ2-2
cdr3_aa: ASSFSGTGEYTGELF

clone_size: NA
v_call: TRBV10-2
j_call: TRBJ2-4
cdr3_aa: ASQDLGIAKNIQY

clone_size: NA
v_call: TRBV19
j_call: TRBJ2-1
cdr3_aa: ASSPVAYSYEQF

clone_size: NA
v_call: TRBV11-2
j_call: TRBJ2-3
cdr3_aa: ASRTGTNTDTQY

clone_size: once
v_call: TRBV27
j_call: TRBJ1-1
cdr3_aa: ASMAGTEAF

clone_size: NA
v_call: TRBV7-9
j_call: TRBJ2-7
cdr3_aa: ASSLRAGDEQY

clone_size: NA
v_call: TRBV4-1
j_call: TRBJ2-7
cdr3_aa: ASSHAGQMTYEQY

clone_size: NA
v_call: TRBV24-1
j_call: TRBJ2-6
cdr3_aa: ATSDSGTAYSGANVLT

clone_size: NA
v_call: TRBV19
j_call: TRBJ2-1
cdr3_aa: ASSTLAGDRNEQF

clone_size: NA
v_call: TRBV7-2
j_call: TRBJ1-2
cdr3_aa: ASSLADNLYGYT

clone_size: few
v_call: TRBV7-9
j_call: TRBJ2-7
cdr3_aa: ASSFSLAGTYEQY

clone_size: NA
v_call: TRBV5-1
j_call: TRBJ2-3
cdr3_aa: ASRRSGSAADTQY

clone_size: few
v_call: TRBV18
j_call: TRBJ2-2
cdr3_aa: ASSPIENGELF